The 13 T cell receptor beta chains below were found in one sample sequenced in a study of T cells in Graves' hyperthyroidism and ophthalmopathy. Amplification of TCR beta CDR3 regions was performed using RNA transcripts as template. First-round RT-PCR of the TCR CDR3 relied on the HTBI primer set. TCRdb recomputed calls from the multiplex PCR reads with MiXCR, one row per CDR3 protein. The table has 600,000 to 700,000 distinct CDR3 sequences, approximately 14% seen once. Input material: blood. All receptors derive from a woman in her forties with Graves' ophthalmopathy.

This clonotype has at least ten counts. DNA for the CDR3: TGTGCCACCCAGAACAGGGTAAGCTCCTACGAGCAGTACTTC. This sequence encodes CATQNRVSSYEQYF. The V gene is TRBV27, the J gene TRBJ2-7, with a weak D call TRBD1 (6 bases). This CDR3 comprises 14 residues. Germline V CDR1 and CDR2: MNHEY, SMNVEV (reference sequence). V was cut by 10 bases and J by 0 bases, with 16 bases left in between.

Many counts were recorded for this clonotype. The V gene is TRBV2, the J gene TRBJ1-1; 8 nucleotides match TRBD1. This CDR3 is built from 13 residues. J lost 7 bases, V lost 7 bases, and 8 bases had no gene match. Germline loops: CDR1 SNHLY, CDR2 FYNNEI. In DNA form, the CDR3 reads TGTGCCAGCACTACTGACAGGGGCGATGAAGCTTTCTTT. It encodes CASTTDRGDEAFF.

This chain uses TRBV4-2 with TRBJ1-1; D call uncertain. Looked up from germline, CDR1 is LGHNA and CDR2 is YNFKEQ. The CDR3 has 14 residues. Trimming removed 0 bases from V and 5 bases from J, with 10 bases in between. CDR3 sequence (DNA): TGTGCCAGCAGCCAAGATCCGCTCACAACTGAAGCTTTCTTT. Translated: CASSQDPLTTEAFF.

This chain uses TRBV7-8 with TRBJ1-2; D not certain. CDR1 and CDR2 from the germline V gene are SGHVS and FQNEAQ. Between the trimmed V and J ends, which lost 3 bases and 0 bases, there was a span of 17 bases. CDR3 length: 17 amino acids. The CDR3: CASSFSRLGSSNYGYTF. The CDR3 nucleotides are TGTGCCAGCAGCTTTAGTCGCCTCGGGTCTTCTAACTATGGCTACACCTTC.

The V call is TRBV28, the J call TRBJ2-7; perhaps D is TRBD1 or TRBD2 (5 bases each). Germline values: CDR1 MDHEN, CDR2 SYDVKM. V was cut by 7 bases and J by 3 bases, with 16 bases left in between. This CDR3 spans 14 amino acids. In nucleotides, the CDR3 is TGTGCCAGCATCCCCGGGACGGATGACTACGAGCAGTACTTC. It encodes CASIPGTDDYEQYF.

The V gene is TRBV18, the J gene TRBJ1-3, with D unclear. The germline V and J ends were trimmed by 3 bases and 2 bases, with 11 bases remaining between them. There are 15 residues in the CDR3. Germline V gene data show CDR1 as KGHSH and CDR2 as LQKENI. CDR3 residues: CASSPTGTPGNTIYF. In DNA, the CDR3 is TGTGCCAGCTCACCCACGGGAACCCCTGGAAACACCATATATTTT.

The genes are TRBV6-5 and TRBJ1-2; 11 bases align to TRBD1. The CDR3 contains 15 residues. CDR1 and CDR2 (germline): MNHEY, SVGAGI. Trimming removed 0 bases from V and 6 bases from J; junction bases left unmatched: 3. CDR3 in DNA: TGTGCCAGCAGTTACTCGCGGACAGGGGGCGATGGCTACACCTTC. It yields the protein CASSYSRTGGDGYTF.

V usage is TRBV5-4 and J usage is TRBJ1-1, with a possible D match to TRBD1 (6 bases). V was cut by 0 bases and J by 6 bases, with 9 bases left in between. There are 13 residues in the CDR3. Germline V gives CDR1 SGHNT, CDR2 YYREEE (reference sequence). Here the CDR3 DNA reads TGTGCCAGCAGCTTGGACAGGGTTTCTGAAGCTTTCTTT. Amino acids: CASSLDRVSEAFF.

The chain is built from TRBV12-3 or TRBV12-4 and TRBJ2-5, with TRBD1 matching over 7 bases. V lost 6 bases and J lost 4; bases outside the gene matches: 14. The length of the CDR3 is 16 residues. The DNA of the CDR3 is TGTGCCAGCAGCCAAGATCTCGCGACAGGGTCAGAGACCCAGTACTTC. It codes for CASSQDLATGSETQYF.

This clonotype was detected many times. In DNA, the CDR3 is TGCAGTGCTAGAGATAAACAGGGGGGCTTGCTAGGGGAGCAGTACTTC. Translation: CSARDKQGGLLGEQYF. The V call is TRBV20-1, the J call TRBJ2-7, with 8 bases fitting TRBD1. This CDR3 is built from 16 residues. V was pared by 0 bases and J by 7 bases, with 14 bases of the junction left unmatched. Germline V gene lookup returns CDR1 DFQATT and CDR2 SNEGSKA (reference sequence).

The chain couples TRBV24-1 to TRBJ2-3; possible D gene TRBD2, 6 bases. The CDR3 contains 14 residues. Between the trimmed V and J ends, which lost 1 base and 4 bases, there was a span of 8 bases. Germline CDR1 and CDR2: KGHDR and SFDVKD. The chain's CDR3 is CATSDLGGADTQYF. DNA for the CDR3: TGTGCCACCAGTGATTTAGGAGGGGCAGATACGCAGTATTTT.

This chain links TRBV4-1 with TRBJ2-7; 8 bases align to TRBD2. CDR3 length: 15 residues. Trimming removed 4 bases from V and 4 bases from J; junction bases left unmatched: 9. Germline lookup yields CDR1 MGHRA and CDR2 YSYEKL. The CDR3 DNA reads TGCGCCAGCAGCCCTGTAGCGGGGACGGGGTACGAGCAGTACTTC. Its protein is CASSPVAGTGYEQYF.

This clonotype showed up many times. This chain connects TRBV10-3 to TRBJ2-7; 11 bases fit TRBD2. With V trimmed by 2 bases and J by 2 bases, 2 bases remained unmatched. This CDR3 has 15 residues. The germline V gene encodes CDR1 ENHRY and CDR2 SYGVKD. CDR3 region: CAISEGTSGTYEQYF. The CDR3 coding sequence is TGTGCCATCAGTGAGGGGACTAGCGGAACCTACGAGCAGTACTTC.